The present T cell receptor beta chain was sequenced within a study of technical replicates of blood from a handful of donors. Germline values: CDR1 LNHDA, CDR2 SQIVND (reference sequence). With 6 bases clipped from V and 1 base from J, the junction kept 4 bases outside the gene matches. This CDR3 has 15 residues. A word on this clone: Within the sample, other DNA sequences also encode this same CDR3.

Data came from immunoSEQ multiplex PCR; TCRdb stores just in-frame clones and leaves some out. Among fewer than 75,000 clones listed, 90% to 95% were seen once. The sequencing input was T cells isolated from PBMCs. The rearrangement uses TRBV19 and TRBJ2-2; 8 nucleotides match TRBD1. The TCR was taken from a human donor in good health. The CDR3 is CASSPGTGNTGELFF. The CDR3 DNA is TGTGCCAGTAGCCCCGGGACAGGGAACACCGGGGAGCTGTTTTTT.